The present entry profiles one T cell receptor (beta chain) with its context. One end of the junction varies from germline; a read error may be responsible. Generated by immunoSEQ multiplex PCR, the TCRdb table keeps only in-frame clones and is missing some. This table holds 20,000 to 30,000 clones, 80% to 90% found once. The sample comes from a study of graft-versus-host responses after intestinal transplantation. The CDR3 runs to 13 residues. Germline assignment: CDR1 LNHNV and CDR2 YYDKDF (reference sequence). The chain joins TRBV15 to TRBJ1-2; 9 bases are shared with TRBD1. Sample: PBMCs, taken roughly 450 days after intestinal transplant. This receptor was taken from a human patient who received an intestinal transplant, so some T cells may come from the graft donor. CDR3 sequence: CATGRDRASGYTF. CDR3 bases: TGTGCCACCGGCAGGGACAGGGCCAGTGGCTACACCTTC.